This T cell receptor beta chain was identified during a study of blood T cell repertoires in COVID-19. The repertoire was sequenced with immunoSEQ multiplex PCR; TCRdb's copy has only in-frame clones and lacks some. The sample contains 200,000 to 250,000 clones, 82% of which appear only once. Adults between about 18 and 95 years of age took part from 24 US areas. Trimming at V came to 1 base and at J to 5 bases, leaving 5 bases not matched to a gene. The CDR3 runs 14 residues. Per germline, CDR1 KGHSH and CDR2 LQKENI. The sequenced sample was PBMCs or T cells enriched from blood (not recorded which). The chain joins TRBV18 to TRBJ2-7, with TRBD1 matching 7 bases. The clonotype originates from a woman in her sixties or seventies who had recovered from COVID-19. This CDR3 reads CASSPLGGSDEQYF. The CDR3 nucleotides are TGTGCCAGCTCACCACTAGGGGGCAGCGACGAGCAGTACTTC.